The rows below give T cell receptor beta chains drawn from one sample of a study of technical replicates of blood from a handful of donors. The table came from immunoSEQ multiplex PCR; TCRdb's copy has only in-frame clones and leaves some out. The sample consists of just over 95,000 clones, approximately 96% of them appearing once. Sequenced: T cells isolated from PBMCs. Receptors originate from a human donor in good health. Both conserved end residues are part of each CDR3. The D gene is left open where the match is weak. Not all rows give a size; the values are once, few, many and, for expanded clones, a class.

len: 16
d_gene: TRBD1
abundance: NA
j_gene: TRBJ2-3
v_gene: TRBV27
CDR3nt: TGTGCCAGCAGTTTCGGACAGGGTGGTAGCACAGATACGCAGTATTTT
CDR3aa: CASSFGQGGSTDTQYF

len: 12
d_gene: NA
abundance: NA
j_gene: TRBJ2-7
v_gene: TRBV6-5
CDR3nt: TGTGCCAGCGGGGACAACACCTACGAGCAGTACTTC
CDR3aa: CASGDNTYEQYF

len: 16
d_gene: NA
abundance: NA
j_gene: TRBJ1-3
v_gene: TRBV10-2
CDR3nt: TGCGCCAGCAGTGACCCCCCCCCGAGCTCTGGAAACACCATATATTTT
CDR3aa: CASSDPPPSSGNTIYF

len: 17
d_gene: TRBD1
abundance: NA
j_gene: TRBJ1-5
v_gene: TRBV18
CDR3nt: TGTGCCAGCTCCCCCGGGACAGGGAGGAAGAGCAATCAGCCCCAGCATTTT
CDR3aa: CASSPGTGRKSNQPQHF

len: 15
d_gene: TRBD2
abundance: NA
j_gene: TRBJ2-7
v_gene: TRBV5-6
CDR3nt: TGTGCCAGCAGCTCGTTGACTAGCGACTCCTACGAGCAGTACTTC
CDR3aa: CASSSLTSDSYEQYF

len: 16
d_gene: TRBD1
abundance: NA
j_gene: TRBJ2-2
v_gene: TRBV29-1
CDR3nt: TGCAGCGTTGATACTCCCGCGCAGGGGGTGAACGGGGAGCTGTTTTTT
CDR3aa: CSVDTPAQGVNGELFF

len: 16
d_gene: NA
abundance: once
j_gene: TRBJ1-3
v_gene: TRBV5-1
CDR3nt: TGCGCCAGCAGCTTGGCGCCCGGAGGCTCTGGAAACACCATATATTTT
CDR3aa: CASSLAPGGSGNTIYF

len: 20
d_gene: NA
abundance: NA
j_gene: TRBJ2-3
v_gene: TRBV2
CDR3nt: TGTGCCAGCATTTCTCCTCGCGGGAACAGACAGCCTACTAGCACAGATACGCAGTATTTT
CDR3aa: CASISPRGNRQPTSTDTQYF

len: 16
d_gene: TRBD1
abundance: NA
j_gene: TRBJ1-1
v_gene: TRBV10-1
CDR3nt: TGCGCCAGCAGTGACCGGGACAGGGCCTCGAACACTGAAGCTTTCTTT
CDR3aa: CASSDRDRASNTEAFF

len: 15
d_gene: NA
abundance: few
j_gene: TRBJ1-1
v_gene: TRBV2
CDR3nt: TGTGCCAGCAGTGATCCCGGACAGATGAACACTGAAGCTTTCTTT
CDR3aa: CASSDPGQMNTEAFF

len: 15
d_gene: TRBD1
abundance: few
j_gene: TRBJ1-1
v_gene: TRBV7-8
CDR3nt: TGTGCCAGCAGCCCAGCGGAGACAGGGGCGGTTGAAGCTTTCTTT
CDR3aa: CASSPAETGAVEAFF

len: 13
d_gene: NA
abundance: NA
j_gene: TRBJ2-7
v_gene: TRBV19
CDR3nt: TGTGCCAGTAGTATCGGGGAAACCTACGAGCAGTACTTC
CDR3aa: CASSIGETYEQYF

len: 17
d_gene: TRBD1
abundance: once
j_gene: TRBJ2-1
v_gene: TRBV19
CDR3nt: TGTGCCAGTAGCCGGATCCCCGGGACAGGGGGCCACAATGAGCAGTTCTTC
CDR3aa: CASSRIPGTGGHNEQFF

len: 13
d_gene: NA
abundance: once
j_gene: TRBJ1-1
v_gene: TRBV12-5
CDR3nt: TGTGCTAGTGGTTTGACAGGGTCCCCTGAAGCTTTCTTT
CDR3aa: CASGLTGSPEAFF

len: 19
d_gene: NA
abundance: NA
j_gene: TRBJ2-3
v_gene: TRBV21-1
CDR3nt: TGTGCCAGCAGACTCACGAGAGAGGCGGGTGTCCCTCCCACAGATACGCAGTATTTT
CDR3aa: CASRLTREAGVPPTDTQYF

len: 13
d_gene: NA
abundance: NA
j_gene: TRBJ1-1
v_gene: TRBV6-5
CDR3nt: TGTGCCAGCAGTTACTCGAGGGACACTGAAGCTTTCTTT
CDR3aa: CASSYSRDTEAFF

len: 15
d_gene: TRBD2
abundance: NA
j_gene: TRBJ2-1
v_gene: TRBV7-9
CDR3nt: TGTGCCAGCAGCGGAACTAGCGGGTCCAGCCCTGAGCAGTTCTTC
CDR3aa: CASSGTSGSSPEQFF

len: 13
d_gene: NA
abundance: NA
j_gene: TRBJ2-7
v_gene: TRBV5-4
CDR3nt: TGTGCCAGCAGCTTCGGCAGGGACTACGAGCAGTACTTC
CDR3aa: CASSFGRDYEQYF

len: 13
d_gene: NA
abundance: NA
j_gene: TRBJ2-1
v_gene: TRBV5-4
CDR3nt: TGTGCCAGCAGCTTGCCAGGCGACCATGAGCAGTTCTTC
CDR3aa: CASSLPGDHEQFF

len: 16
d_gene: NA
abundance: NA
j_gene: TRBJ1-3
v_gene: TRBV6-5
CDR3nt: TGTGCCAGCAGTTTCCGACACGCCGCCTCTGGAAACACCATATATTTT
CDR3aa: CASSFRHAASGNTIYF